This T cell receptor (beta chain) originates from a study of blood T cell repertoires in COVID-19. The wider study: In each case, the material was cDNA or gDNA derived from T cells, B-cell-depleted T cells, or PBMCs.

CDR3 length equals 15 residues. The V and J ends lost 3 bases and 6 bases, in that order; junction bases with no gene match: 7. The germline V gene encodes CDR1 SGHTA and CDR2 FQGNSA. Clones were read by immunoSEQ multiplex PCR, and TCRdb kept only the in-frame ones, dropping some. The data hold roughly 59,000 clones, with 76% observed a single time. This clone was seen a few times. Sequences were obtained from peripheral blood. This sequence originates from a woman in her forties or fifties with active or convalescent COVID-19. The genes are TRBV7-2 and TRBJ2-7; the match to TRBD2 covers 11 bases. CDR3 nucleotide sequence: TGTGCCAGCAGCTTGAACCTAGCGGGAGGAATCGAGCAGTACTTC. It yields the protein CASSLNLAGGIEQYF.